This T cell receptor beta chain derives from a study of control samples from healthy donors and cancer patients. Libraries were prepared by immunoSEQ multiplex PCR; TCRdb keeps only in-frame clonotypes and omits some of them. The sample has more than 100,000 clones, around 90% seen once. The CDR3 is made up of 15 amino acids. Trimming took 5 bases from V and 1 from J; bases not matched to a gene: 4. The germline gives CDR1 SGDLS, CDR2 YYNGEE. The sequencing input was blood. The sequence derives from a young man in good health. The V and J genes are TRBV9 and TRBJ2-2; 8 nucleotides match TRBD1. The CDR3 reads CASRQGQVNTGELFF. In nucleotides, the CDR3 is TGTGCCAGCAGACAGGGACAGGTGAACACCGGGGAGCTGTTTTTT.